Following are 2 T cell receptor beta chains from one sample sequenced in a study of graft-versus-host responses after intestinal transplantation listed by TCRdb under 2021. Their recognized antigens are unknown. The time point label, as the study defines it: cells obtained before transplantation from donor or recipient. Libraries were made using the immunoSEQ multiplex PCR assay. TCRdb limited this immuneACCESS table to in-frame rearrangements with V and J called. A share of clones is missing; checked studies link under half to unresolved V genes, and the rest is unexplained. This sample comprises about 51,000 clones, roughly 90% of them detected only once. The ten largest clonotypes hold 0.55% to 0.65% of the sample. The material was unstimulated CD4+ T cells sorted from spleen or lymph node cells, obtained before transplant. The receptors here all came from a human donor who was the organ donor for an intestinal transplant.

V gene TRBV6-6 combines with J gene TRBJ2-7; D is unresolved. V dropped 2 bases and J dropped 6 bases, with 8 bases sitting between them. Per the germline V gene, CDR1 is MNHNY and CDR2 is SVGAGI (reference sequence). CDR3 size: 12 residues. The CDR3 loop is CASSYEPLEQYF. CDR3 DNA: TGTGCCAGCAGTTACGAGCCCCTCGAGCAGTACTTC.

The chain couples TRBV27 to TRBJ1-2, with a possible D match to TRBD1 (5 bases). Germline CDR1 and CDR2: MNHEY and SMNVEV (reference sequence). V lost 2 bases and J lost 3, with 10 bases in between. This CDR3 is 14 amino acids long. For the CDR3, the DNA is TGTGCCAGCAGTTTAAGTGCAGGGTACTATGGCTACACCTTC. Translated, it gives CASSLSAGYYGYTF.